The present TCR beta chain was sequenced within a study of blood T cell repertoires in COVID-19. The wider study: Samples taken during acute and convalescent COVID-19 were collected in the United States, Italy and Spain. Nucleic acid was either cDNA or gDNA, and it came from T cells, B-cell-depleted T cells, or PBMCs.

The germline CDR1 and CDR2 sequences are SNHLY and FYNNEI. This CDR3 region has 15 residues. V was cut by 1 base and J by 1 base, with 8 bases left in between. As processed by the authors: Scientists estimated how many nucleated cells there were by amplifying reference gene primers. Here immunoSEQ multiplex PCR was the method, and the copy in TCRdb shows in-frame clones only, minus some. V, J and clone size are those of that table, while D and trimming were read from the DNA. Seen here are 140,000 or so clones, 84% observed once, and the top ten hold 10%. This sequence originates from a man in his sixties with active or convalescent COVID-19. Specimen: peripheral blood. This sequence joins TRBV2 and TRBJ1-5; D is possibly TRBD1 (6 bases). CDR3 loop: CASSEVGASNQPQHF. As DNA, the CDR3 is TGTGCCAGCAGTGAAGTGGGGGCGAGCAATCAGCCCCAGCATTTT.